This TCR beta chain was sequenced for a study of T cell responses to AZD1222 COVID-19 vaccine. Turning to the study itself: Combined were second doses at about 4 or about 12 weeks.

Generated by immunoSEQ multiplex PCR, the TCRdb table keeps only in-frame clones and is missing some. Of 75,000 to 90,000 clones in the sample, around 80% were seen once. The V gene's germline CDR1 is LGHDT and CDR2 YNNKEL (reference sequence). The V and J ends lost 5 bases and 2 bases respectively, with 13 bases between them. CDR3 length: 14 residues. The input for sequencing was peripheral blood, taken on day 0 of AZD1222 vaccination. V gene TRBV3-1 (or the pseudogene TRBV3-2) combines with J gene TRBJ2-7; perhaps D is TRBD1 or TRBD2 (5 bases each). The receptor was derived from an adult in good health. The CDR3 nucleotides are TGTGCCAGCAGCGTCCGTCAGGGAGCCTACGAGCAGTACTTC. Its protein is CASSVRQGAYEQYF.